This is a list of T cell receptor beta chains from one sample in a study of blood T cell repertoires in COVID-19. Profiling relied on immunoSEQ multiplex PCR, and the TCRdb table lists in-frame clones only, not all of them. The data show about 300,000 clones, nearly 90% seen once. Material: PBMCs or T cells enriched from blood (not recorded which). These TCRs come from a woman aged 30 to 39 who had recovered from COVID-19. CDR3s include the opening cysteine and the closing phenylalanine or tryptophan. D genes are given only for firm matches. A row's size may be missing; if present it is once, few, many or a size class.

J gene	V gene	clone size	CDR3 length	D gene	CDR3 protein	CDR3 DNA
TRBJ1-6	TRBV9	-	15	-	CASSPAGSYNSPLHF	TGTGCCAGCAGCCCTGCGGGGAGTTATAATTCACCCCTCCACTTT
TRBJ2-3	TRBV11-2	-	18	TRBD2	CASSLSRTSGGWADTQYF	TGTGCCAGCAGCTTATCTCGGACTAGCGGGGGGTGGGCAGATACGCAGTATTTT
TRBJ1-1	TRBV6-5	-	13	TRBD1	CASSRTGGGEAFF	TGTGCCAGCAGCAGGACAGGGGGCGGTGAAGCTTTCTTT
TRBJ1-1	TRBV5-1	-	14	-	CASSSQTGSTEAFF	TGCGCCAGCAGCTCCCAAACAGGGAGTACTGAAGCTTTCTTT
TRBJ1-1	TRBV4-1	-	15	TRBD1	CASSPPDRGATEAFF	TGCGCCAGCAGCCCCCCCGACAGGGGTGCGACTGAAGCTTTCTTT
TRBJ1-3	TRBV5-5	-	16	-	CASSGGRARGGNTIYF	TGTGCCAGCAGCGGAGGACGTGCCAGGGGTGGAAACACCATATATTTT
TRBJ2-7	TRBV5-4	-	15	TRBD1	CASSPPGTGGLEQYF	TGTGCCAGCAGCCCGCCCGGGACAGGCGGTCTCGAGCAGTACTTC
TRBJ1-2	TRBV18	once	15	TRBD1	CASSPPRQGDYGYTF	TGTGCCAGCTCACCACCGCGACAGGGTGACTATGGCTACACCTTC
TRBJ1-1	TRBV11-2	-	12	-	CASSPGGTEAFF	TGTGCCAGCAGCCCAGGAGGCACTGAAGCTTTCTTT
TRBJ2-7	TRBV5-1	-	13	TRBD1	CASSEGQVYEQYF	TGCGCCAGCAGCGAAGGACAGGTCTACGAGCAGTACTTC
TRBJ1-3	TRBV19	-	14	TRBD1	CASIKGASGNTIYF	TGTGCCAGTATCAAGGGGGCCTCTGGAAACACCATATATTTT
TRBJ1-2	TRBV13	-	14	-	CASSHRQTNYGYTF	TGTGCCAGCAGCCACAGACAGACGAACTATGGCTACACCTTC
TRBJ2-3	TRBV4-1	-	14	TRBD2	CASSPSGGTDTQYF	TGCGCCAGCAGCCCCTCCGGGGGGACAGATACGCAGTATTTT
TRBJ2-7	TRBV6-5	-	14	-	CASSPTGHLYEQYF	TGTGCCAGCAGTCCCACAGGGCACCTCTACGAGCAGTACTTC
TRBJ1-2	TRBV25-1	-	13	-	CASSITGGYGYTF	TGTGCCAGCAGTATAACAGGTGGCTATGGCTACACCTTC
TRBJ2-3	TRBV2	-	14	-	CASSVYRDTDTQYF	TGTGCCAGCAGTGTTTACAGGGACACAGATACGCAGTATTTT
TRBJ1-3	TRBV4-2	-	16	TRBD1	CASSTRQGSSGNTIYF	TGTGCCAGCAGCACCCGACAGGGGAGCTCTGGAAACACCATATATTTT
TRBJ1-4	TRBV4-1	-	15	TRBD1	CASSSWDRGREKLFF	TGCGCCAGCAGCTCTTGGGACAGGGGTCGCGAAAAACTGTTTTTT
TRBJ1-3	TRBV7-2	-	15	-	CASSPPRVYGNTIYF	TGTGCCAGCAGCCCCCCGCGGGTTTACGGAAACACCATATATTTT
TRBJ2-1	TRBV9	-	17	TRBD2	CASSVGWSGGPLNEQFF	TGTGCCAGCAGCGTAGGGTGGAGCGGGGGCCCTCTCAATGAGCAGTTCTTC
TRBJ2-2	TRBV7-9	-	12	-	CASSLRTGELFF	TGTGCCAGCAGCTTACGGACCGGGGAGCTGTTTTTT
TRBJ1-2	TRBV7-3	few	13	-	CASSRDTEAGYTF	TGTGCCAGCAGCCGGGACACGGAGGCAGGCTACACCTTC
TRBJ2-7	TRBV11-2	once	13	-	CASTLVGGGEQYF	TGTGCCAGCACCCTTGTGGGGGGAGGCGAGCAGTACTTC
TRBJ2-1	TRBV6-6	-	17	-	CASGQFGNTHRVGEQFF	TGTGCCAGCGGTCAATTCGGGAACACGCACAGGGTAGGTGAGCAGTTCTTC
TRBJ2-7	TRBV3-1/TRBV3-2	-	16	-	CASSPWGTPLSYEQYF	TGTGCCAGCAGCCCCTGGGGGACTCCCCTCTCCTACGAGCAGTACTTC
TRBJ1-2	TRBV6-5	-	13	-	CASSPDRLFGYTF	TGTGCCAGCAGTCCAGACAGGTTGTTTGGCTACACCTTC
TRBJ1-6	TRBV30	-	17	-	CACAGEGPSSYNSPLHF	TGTGCCTGCGCAGGGGAGGGACCAAGCTCCTATAATTCACCCCTCCACTTT
TRBJ2-2	TRBV11-2	-	14	TRBD1	CASSLTGDTGELFF	TGTGCCAGCAGCTTAACAGGGGACACCGGGGAGCTGTTTTTT
TRBJ2-2	TRBV7-8	once	15	-	CASSPPPTDTGELFF	TGTGCCAGCAGCCCACCCCCGACAGACACCGGGGAGCTGTTTTTT
TRBJ1-5	TRBV19	-	15	-	CASSIFRDKNQPQHF	TGTGCCAGTAGTATCTTCCGGGACAAAAATCAGCCCCAGCATTTT
TRBJ2-7	TRBV29-1	-	12	TRBD1	CSAGTGSYEQYF	TGCAGCGCTGGGACAGGGAGTTACGAGCAGTACTTC
TRBJ1-5	TRBV5-6	-	17	TRBD1	CASSLGTGAYSNQPQHF	TGTGCCAGCAGCTTGGGGACAGGGGCATATAGCAATCAGCCCCAGCATTTT
TRBJ2-1	TRBV30	-	17	TRBD1	CAWSVRGTGGRSNEQFF	TGTGCCTGGAGTGTCCGAGGGACAGGGGGACGGTCAAATGAGCAGTTCTTC
TRBJ2-1	TRBV19	-	14	TRBD1	CASERGQRSNEQFF	TGTGCCAGTGAACGGGGACAGCGATCCAATGAGCAGTTCTTC
TRBJ2-7	TRBV27	-	17	-	CASSLEGIQGQTYEQYF	TGTGCCAGCAGCCTGGAAGGGATCCAGGGACAAACCTACGAGCAGTACTTC
TRBJ1-3	TRBV11-2	-	14	-	CASTSRSSGNTIYF	TGTGCCAGCACCTCCCGGAGCTCTGGAAACACCATATATTTT
TRBJ1-1	TRBV25-1	-	11	TRBD1	CASSATGAAFF	TGTGCCAGCAGTGCCACAGGGGCGGCTTTCTTT
TRBJ1-1	TRBV2	-	15	TRBD1	CASSEASTGATEAFF	TGTGCCAGCAGTGAAGCGTCGACAGGGGCCACTGAAGCTTTCTTT
TRBJ1-2	TRBV7-9	-	13	-	CASSLMGLHGYTF	TGTGCCAGCAGCTTGATGGGGCTACATGGCTACACCTTC
TRBJ1-1	TRBV12-3/TRBV12-4	-	13	-	CASSLGQPAGAFF	TGTGCCAGCAGTTTAGGACAGCCTGCTGGAGCTTTCTTT
TRBJ2-5	TRBV18	-	15	TRBD2	CASSQIAGGRETQYF	TGTGCCAGCTCACAAATAGCGGGGGGCCGAGAGACCCAGTACTTC
TRBJ2-7	TRBV5-1	-	13	TRBD1	CASSRDRRDEQYF	TGCGCCAGCAGCCGGGACAGGAGAGACGAGCAGTACTTC
TRBJ2-1	TRBV6-4	few	14	-	CASSDAGPGNEQFF	TGTGCCAGCAGTGACGCCGGCCCCGGGAATGAGCAGTTCTTC
TRBJ2-1	TRBV2	-	14	-	CASSENQEDSEQFF	TGTGCCAGCAGTGAAAATCAAGAGGATAGTGAGCAGTTCTTC
TRBJ1-2	TRBV30	-	13	-	CAWQQLFGYGYTF	TGTGCCTGGCAACAGCTGTTCGGCTATGGCTACACCTTC
TRBJ2-5	TRBV5-1	-	14	TRBD1	CASSLTGGWETQYF	TGCGCCAGCAGCTTGACAGGGGGCTGGGAGACCCAGTACTTC
TRBJ1-2	TRBV11-2	-	12	TRBD1	CASSLGQGASTF	TGTGCCAGCAGCTTGGGGCAGGGGGCGAGCACCTTC